This is a list of T cell receptor beta chains from one sample in a study of CD8 T cells in Susac syndrome. TCRdb reanalysed the immunoSEQ multiplex PCR reads using MiXCR and keeps one entry per CDR3 protein. This sample has approximately 120,000 distinct CDR3 sequences, with around 90% found just once. Source material: CD4+ T cells from PBMCs. The receptors come from a human donor in good health. CDR3s include the opening cysteine and the closing phenylalanine or tryptophan. The D gene is left open where the match is weak. Size values are once, few and many counts, or a class for expanded clones, and some rows have none.

TRBJ2-2,.,.,TRBV7-9,TGTGCCAGCAGCTTAGACGAGACTTACAACACCGGGGAGCTGTTTTTT,CASSLDETYNTGELFF
TRBJ2-3,.,.,TRBV19,TGTGCCAGTAGTACCGGTCCGGTTTCCGCGCAGTATTTT,CASSTGPVSAQYF
TRBJ2-7,.,.,TRBV12-3/TRBV12-4,TGTGCCAGCAGTTTTGGGGGTCTGGGATACGAGCAGTACTTC,CASSFGGLGYEQYF
TRBJ2-5,TRBD2,.,TRBV20-1,TGCAGTGCTAGTGCCGGCGGGGGGGCCGGGGAGACCCAGTACTTC,CSASAGGGAGETQYF
TRBJ2-7,.,once,TRBV7-2,TGTGCCAGCAGCTTAACGGGGTACCACGAGCAGTACTTC,CASSLTGYHEQYF
TRBJ1-5,TRBD1,.,TRBV6-1,TGTGCCAGCAGCGGGGTTTTGACAGGGGTAGCTCAGCCCCAGCATTTT,CASSGVLTGVAQPQHF
TRBJ2-5,.,.,TRBV19,TGTGCCAGTAGCACCTCACTGCAAGAGACCCAGTACTTC,CASSTSLQETQYF
TRBJ2-6,.,.,TRBV5-4,TGTGCCAGCAGGACTAGGGCCAACGTCCTGACTTTC,CASRTRANVLTF
TRBJ2-7,.,.,TRBV27,TGTGCCAGCAGTTTCACCGCACCAATACGGTCCTCCTACGAGCAGTACTTC,CASSFTAPIRSSYEQYF
TRBJ2-3,.,.,TRBV15,TGTGCCACCAGCAGAGAATATATATTGGGGGACGAGAACCCAGATACGCAGTATTTT,CATSREYILGDENPDTQYF
TRBJ1-5,.,.,TRBV28,TGTGCCACCAGGACCCACGGTCAGCCCCAGCATTTT,CATRTHGQPQHF